These 3 T cell receptor beta chains were all obtained from the same sample, sequenced in a study of radiotherapy plus CTLA-4 blockade in lung cancer (dated by TCRdb to the late 2010s). Library prep was done by the immunoSEQ multiplex PCR assay. Imported from immuneACCESS, the table was reduced by TCRdb to in-frame sequences with V and J called. These copies leave out some clones; in studies compared against another copy, an unresolved V gene accounts for under half, and the cause of the remainder is not known. This sample has 43,000 or so clones in its table, and about three quarters of those were observed once. Of the sample, 3.5% is held by the ten largest clones. The sequences come from peripheral blood, collected from a patient treated with radiotherapy plus ipilimumab. The receptors shown here come from a human donor with non-small cell lung cancer who had a complete response to radiotherapy plus ipilimumab.

This sequence joins TRBV6-5 and TRBJ2-7; 7 nucleotides match TRBD1. From germline, CDR1 is MNHEY and CDR2 SVGAGI. J gave up 0 bases and V 3 bases, and 5 bases lay outside the gene matches. The CDR3 spans 15 residues. The CDR3 DNA follows: TGTGCCAGCAGTTATCAGACAGGGTCCTCCTACGAGCAGTACTTC. Protein: CASSYQTGSSYEQYF.

V is TRBV30 and J is TRBJ1-2, with no clear D. Trimming left V 0 bases short and J 7 bases short, with 9 bases between. CDR1 and CDR2 (germline): GTSNPN, SVGIG (reference sequence). The CDR3 extends over 12 amino acids. CDR3 DNA sequence: TGTGCCTGGAGTGTTCAAATCGGTGGCTACACCTTC. It specifies CAWSVQIGGYTF.

The table lists this clone with a count of one. The chain has TRBV11-2 and TRBJ1-2; 9 bases line up with TRBD1. The CDR3 covers 15 residues. Germline loops: CDR1 SGHAT, CDR2 FQNNGV. V shed 5 bases, J shed 6 bases, and the junction held 10 bases outside the gene matches. CDR3 coding DNA: TGTGCCAGCAGCAGAGGGACAGGGCTCAACCATGGCTACACCTTC. Translating it yields CASSRGTGLNHGYTF.